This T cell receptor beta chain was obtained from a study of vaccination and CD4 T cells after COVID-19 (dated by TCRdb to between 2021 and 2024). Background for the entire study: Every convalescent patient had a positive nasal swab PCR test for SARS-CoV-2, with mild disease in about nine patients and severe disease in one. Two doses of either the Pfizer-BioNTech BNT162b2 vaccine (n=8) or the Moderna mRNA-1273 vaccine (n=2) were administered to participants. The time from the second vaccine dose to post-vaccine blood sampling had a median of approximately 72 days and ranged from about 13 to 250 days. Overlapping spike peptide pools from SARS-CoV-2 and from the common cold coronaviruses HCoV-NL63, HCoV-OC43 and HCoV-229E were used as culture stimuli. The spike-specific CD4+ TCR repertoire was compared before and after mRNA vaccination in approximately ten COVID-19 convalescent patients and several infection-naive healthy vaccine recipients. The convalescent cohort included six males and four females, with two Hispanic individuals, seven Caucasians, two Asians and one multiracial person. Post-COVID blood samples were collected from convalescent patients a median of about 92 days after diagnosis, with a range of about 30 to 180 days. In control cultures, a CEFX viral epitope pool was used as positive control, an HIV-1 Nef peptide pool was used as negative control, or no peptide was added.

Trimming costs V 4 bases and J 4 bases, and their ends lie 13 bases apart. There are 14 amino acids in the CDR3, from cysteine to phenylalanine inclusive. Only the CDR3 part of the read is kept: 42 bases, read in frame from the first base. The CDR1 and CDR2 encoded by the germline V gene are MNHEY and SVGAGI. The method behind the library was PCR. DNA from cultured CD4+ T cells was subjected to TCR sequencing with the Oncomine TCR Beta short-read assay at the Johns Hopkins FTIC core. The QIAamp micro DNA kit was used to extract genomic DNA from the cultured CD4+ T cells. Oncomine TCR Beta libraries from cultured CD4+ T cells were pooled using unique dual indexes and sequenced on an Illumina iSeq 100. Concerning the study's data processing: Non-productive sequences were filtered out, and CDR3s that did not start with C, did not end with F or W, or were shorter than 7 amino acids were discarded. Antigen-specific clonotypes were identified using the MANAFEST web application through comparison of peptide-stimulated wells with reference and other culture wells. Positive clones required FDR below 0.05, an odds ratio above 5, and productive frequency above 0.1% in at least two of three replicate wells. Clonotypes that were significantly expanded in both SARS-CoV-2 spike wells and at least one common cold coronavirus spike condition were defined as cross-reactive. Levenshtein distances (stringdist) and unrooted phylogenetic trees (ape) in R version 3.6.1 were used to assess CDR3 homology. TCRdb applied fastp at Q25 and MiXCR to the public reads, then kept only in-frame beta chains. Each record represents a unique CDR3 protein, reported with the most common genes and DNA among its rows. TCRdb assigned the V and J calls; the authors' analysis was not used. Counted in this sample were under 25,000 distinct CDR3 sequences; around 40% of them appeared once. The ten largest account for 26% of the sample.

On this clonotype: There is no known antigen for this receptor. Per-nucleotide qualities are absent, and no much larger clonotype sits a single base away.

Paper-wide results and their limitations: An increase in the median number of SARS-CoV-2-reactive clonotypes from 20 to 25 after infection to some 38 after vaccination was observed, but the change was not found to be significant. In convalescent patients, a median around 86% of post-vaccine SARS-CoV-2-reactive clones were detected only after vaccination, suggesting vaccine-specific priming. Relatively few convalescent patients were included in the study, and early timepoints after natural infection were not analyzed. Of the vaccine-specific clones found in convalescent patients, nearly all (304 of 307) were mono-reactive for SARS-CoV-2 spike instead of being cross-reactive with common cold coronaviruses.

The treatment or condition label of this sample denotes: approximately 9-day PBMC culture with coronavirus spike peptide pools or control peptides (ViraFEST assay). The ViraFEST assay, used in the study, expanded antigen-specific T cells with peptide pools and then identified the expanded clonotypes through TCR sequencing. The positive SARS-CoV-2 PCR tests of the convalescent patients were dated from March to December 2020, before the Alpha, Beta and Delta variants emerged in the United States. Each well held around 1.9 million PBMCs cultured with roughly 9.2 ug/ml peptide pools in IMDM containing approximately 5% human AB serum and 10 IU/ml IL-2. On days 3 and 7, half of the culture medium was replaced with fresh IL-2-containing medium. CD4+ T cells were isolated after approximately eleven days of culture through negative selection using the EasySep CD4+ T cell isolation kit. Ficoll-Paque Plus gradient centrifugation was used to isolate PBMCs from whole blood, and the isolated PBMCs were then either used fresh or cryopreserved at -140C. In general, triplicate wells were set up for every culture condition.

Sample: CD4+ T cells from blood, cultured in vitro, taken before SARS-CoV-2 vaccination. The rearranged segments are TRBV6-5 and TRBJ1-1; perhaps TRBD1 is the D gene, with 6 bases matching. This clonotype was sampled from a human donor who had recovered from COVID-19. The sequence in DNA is TGTGCCAGCAGTTTGTGGGGGGCCCCCACTGAAGCTTTCTTT. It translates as CASSLWGAPTEAFF.